The next 11 T cell receptor beta chains were all read from a single sample in a study of T-cell memory formation after mild COVID-19. From the 5' RACE reads, TCRdb called clonotypes with MiXCR, one entry per CDR3 protein. Of hundreds of thousands of distinct CDR3 sequences listed, 20% to 30% were seen once; the top ten hold less than 15%. Sequencing was done on a sample of PBMCs or a T cell subset sorted from them (not recorded which). The source is an adult woman who had mild COVID-19 (a few samples of this study predate the infection). Cell type and time point are not known.

The chain carries TRBV30 and TRBJ1-2, with unresolved D. V dropped 0 bases and J dropped 1 base, with 0 bases sitting between them. CDR3 length equals 11 residues. Germline V lookup: CDR1 GTSNPN, CDR2 SVGIG (reference sequence). This CDR3 reads CAWSVNYGYTF. The CDR3 DNA sequence: TGTGCCTGGAGTGTTAACTATGGCTACACCTTC.

This clonotype was seen more than once but under ten times. The CDR3 here is CASRQGVANQPQHF. In DNA, the CDR3 is TGTGCCAGCAGACAAGGGGTTGCCAATCAGCCCCAGCATTTT. The chain joins TRBV6-6 to TRBJ1-5, with D perhaps matching TRBD1 (5 bases). From germline, CDR1 is MNHNY and CDR2 SVGAGI (reference sequence). V lost 6 bases and J 3 bases, leaving 12 bases between the germline ends. The CDR3 totals 14 residues.

This rearrangement joins TRBV9 to TRBJ2-1; possible D gene TRBD2, 6 bases. The CDR3 extends over 15 amino acids. The V gene's germline CDR1 is SGDLS and CDR2 YYNGEE. With 3 bases removed from V and 8 bases from J, the gap between germline ends came to 18 bases. The DNA of the CDR3 is TGTGCCAGCAGCGACGGGAGTCCTCGAGGAGATGAGCAGTTCTTC. The encoded protein is CASSDGSPRGDEQFF.

This clonotype was seen only a few times. The chain links TRBV10-3 to TRBJ2-1, with D perhaps matching TRBD1 or TRBD2 (5 bases each). This CDR3 contains 15 residues. Germline V gene lookup returns CDR1 ENHRY and CDR2 SYGVKD. V dropped 5 bases and J dropped 1 base, with 12 bases sitting between them. CDR3 nucleotide sequence: TGTGCCATCAGTTCCGGGACCCCTTCCTACAATGAGCAGTTCTTC. Its protein is CAISSGTPSYNEQFF.

This clonotype turned up a few times. The chain has TRBV12-3 or TRBV12-4 and TRBJ2-3, with D unresolved. The germline V and J ends were trimmed by 5 bases and 0 bases, with 6 bases remaining between them. The CDR3 totals 13 residues. In nucleotides, the CDR3 is TGTGCCAGCAGTGATTACAGCACAGATACGCAGTATTTT. The encoded protein is CASSDYSTDTQYF.

This clonotype has a handful of counts. This chain joins TRBV2 and TRBJ1-1; D gene uncertain. CDR1 and CDR2 from the germline V gene are SNHLY and FYNNEI. The CDR3 is 15 residues long. The V and J ends lost 5 bases and 0 bases respectively, with 13 bases between them. As DNA, the CDR3 is TGTGCCAGCAGTCTAGGACGAATTATGAACACTGAAGCTTTCTTT. Its protein product is CASSLGRIMNTEAFF.

This chain links TRBV12-3 or TRBV12-4 with TRBJ2-1; 13 positions agree with TRBD2. Trimming at V came to 7 bases and at J to 6 bases, leaving 6 bases not matched to a gene. This CDR3 spans 15 amino acids. The CDR3 spells CASTERTSGGNEQFF. Here the CDR3 DNA reads TGTGCCAGCACGGAGAGGACTAGCGGGGGCAATGAGCAGTTCTTC.

In this sample, this clonotype turned up a few times. V and J are TRBV24-1 and TRBJ1-6; D remains unclear. The germline V gene has CDR1 KGHDR and CDR2 SFDVKD. Trimming took 0 bases from V and 8 from J, leaving 1 base between them. The CDR3 is made up of 12 amino acids. The CDR3 DNA follows: TGTGCCACCAGTGATTTGGATTCACCCCTCCACTTT. Its translation: CATSDLDSPLHF.

V and J are TRBV6-2 or TRBV6-3 and TRBJ2-7; no reliable D call. V was clipped by 8 bases and J by 0 bases, with 11 bases between them. The CDR3 consists of 13 residues. The V gene's germline CDR1 is MNHEY and CDR2 SVGEGT. The CDR3 nucleotides are TGTGCCAGCGGTGACGGGTCCTCCTACGAGCAGTACTTC. It is translated as CASGDGSSYEQYF.

This chain joins TRBV4-3 and TRBJ2-7, with unresolved D. Germline V gene sequence: CDR1 LGHNA, CDR2 YSLEER. This CDR3 contains 14 residues. With 0 bases removed from V and 4 bases from J, the gap between germline ends came to 10 bases. CDR3: CASSQDPEDYEQYF. CDR3 in DNA: TGCGCCAGCAGCCAAGATCCGGAAGATTACGAGCAGTACTTC.

The sample holds a few counts of this clonotype. The chain links TRBV7-9 to TRBJ2-1; TRBD2 agrees at 7 bases. The CDR3 runs to 16 residues. V trimming: 3 bases; J trimming: 4 bases; junction bases outside the gene matches: 9. In germline, CDR1 is SEHNR, CDR2 FQNEAQ (reference sequence). For the CDR3, the DNA is TGTGCCAGCAGCTTCCTTAGCGGGTACGCTTACAATGAGCAGTTCTTC. Translation: CASSFLSGYAYNEQFF. The full variable domain, in which reference TRBV7-9 and TRBJ2-1 provide the parts outside the CDR3, is DTGVSQNPRHKITKRGQNVTFRCDPISEHNRLYWYRQTLGQGPEFLTYFQNEAQLEKSRLLSDRFSAERPKGSFSTLEIQRTEQGDSAMYLCASSFLSGYAYNEQFFGPGTRLTVL.